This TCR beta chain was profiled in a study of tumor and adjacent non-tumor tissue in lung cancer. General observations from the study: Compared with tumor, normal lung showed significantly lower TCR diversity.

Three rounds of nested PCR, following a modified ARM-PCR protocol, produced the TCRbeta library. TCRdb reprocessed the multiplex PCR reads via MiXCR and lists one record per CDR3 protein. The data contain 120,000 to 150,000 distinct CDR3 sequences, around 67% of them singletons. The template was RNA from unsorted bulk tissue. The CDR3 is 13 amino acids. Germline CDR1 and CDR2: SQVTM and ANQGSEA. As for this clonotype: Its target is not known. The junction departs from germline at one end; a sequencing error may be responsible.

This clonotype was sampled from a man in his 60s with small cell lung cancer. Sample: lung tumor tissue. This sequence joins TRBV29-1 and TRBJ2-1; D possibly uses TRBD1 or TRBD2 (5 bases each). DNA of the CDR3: TGCTGCGTAGAAAAAGGTCGGGGCGGGGAGCAGTTCTTC. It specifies CCVEKGRGGEQFF.